These 9 T cell receptor beta chains share one sample of origin, sequenced in a study of blood T cell repertoires in COVID-19. Method: immunoSEQ multiplex PCR; TCRdb's copy keeps in-frame clones and lacks some. The table lists more than 95,000 clones, more than 60% of them singletons. Material for sequencing was peripheral blood. The receptors originated from a man in his 70s with acute or convalescent COVID-19.

The chain employs TRBV6-6 and TRBJ2-7; D remains unclear. The CDR3 spans 13 residues. Germline V lookup: CDR1 MNHNY, CDR2 SVGAGI (reference sequence). V was pared by 11 bases and J by 4 bases, with 18 bases between. The CDR3 loop reads CAGSFDFLYEQYF. CDR3 sequence (DNA): TGTGCCGGGTCCTTTGACTTTCTTTACGAGCAGTACTTC.

This chain connects TRBV3-1 (or the pseudogene TRBV3-2) to TRBJ2-1; a weak D match, TRBD1 (6 bases). Germline CDR1 LGHDT, CDR2 YNNKEL (reference sequence). The CDR3 loop spans 15 amino acids. V was clipped by 4 bases and J by 7 bases, with 17 bases between them. CDR3 protein: CASSPRQAAPNEQFF. The CDR3 DNA reads as TGTGCCAGCAGCCCAAGACAGGCGGCACCTAATGAGCAGTTCTTC.

The chain is built from TRBV5-1 and TRBJ1-1, with a possible D match to TRBD1 (6 bases). The germline CDR1 and CDR2 sequences are SGHRS and YFSETQ. The CDR3 runs 14 residues. Deletions cut 1 base from V and 3 bases from J, with 10 bases between. DNA of the CDR3: TGCGCCAGCAGCTTGACAGGGTCGGACACTGAAGCTTTCTTT. It yields the protein CASSLTGSDTEAFF.

This chain uses TRBV9 with TRBJ1-2; 9 positions agree with TRBD1. Per germline, CDR1 SGDLS and CDR2 YYNGEE. With V trimmed by 2 bases and J by 4 bases, 3 bases remained unmatched. The CDR3 runs 14 residues. The CDR3, as DNA: TGTGCCAGCAGCGTCGGGACAGGGACCTATGGCTACACCTTC. As protein: CASSVGTGTYGYTF.

The chain has TRBV7-9 and TRBJ1-4; D not resolved. The CDR3 is 12 residues long. Germline V gives CDR1 SEHNR, CDR2 FQNEAQ (reference sequence). Deletions cut 2 bases from V and 10 bases from J, with 8 bases between. Here the CDR3 reads CASSLNTGKLFF. The CDR3, as DNA: TGTGCCAGCAGCTTAAATACGGGAAAACTGTTTTTT.

The chain carries TRBV7-8 and TRBJ2-1, with D perhaps TRBD1 (6 bases). The germline V gene encodes CDR1 SGHVS and CDR2 FQNEAQ. CDR3 length: 15 amino acids. V was shortened by 3 bases and J by 1 base, with 10 bases between the two germline ends. CDR3 in DNA: TGTGCCAGCAGCTTGGACAGACCTTCCTACAATGAGCAGTTCTTC. Its protein product is CASSLDRPSYNEQFF.

This clone was detected only a few times. V is TRBV5-1 and J is TRBJ2-7; TRBD2 is a possible D gene (5 bases). Germline values: CDR1 SGHRS, CDR2 YFSETQ. CDR3 size: 15 residues. V dropped 5 bases and J dropped 0 bases, with 15 bases sitting between them. The CDR3 DNA is TGCGCCAGCAGTTTTGGTTCGGGATTCTCCTACGAGCAGTACTTC. Encoded protein: CASSFGSGFSYEQYF.

The rearrangement joins TRBV6-2 or TRBV6-3 to TRBJ2-7; D gene unclear. This CDR3 spans 12 amino acids. CDR1 is MNHEY and CDR2 is SVGEGT in the germline V gene. V lost 2 bases, J lost 9 bases, and 11 bases lay in between. The CDR3 nucleotides read TGTGCCAGCAGTTACCCCCCAGAGCGGCAGTACTTC. Translated: CASSYPPERQYF.

The V call is TRBV10-3, the J call TRBJ2-3, with D possibly TRBD1 on 5 matching bases. Trimming stripped 7 bases from V and 4 bases from J, with 24 bases between. The CDR3 length is 17 residues. Germline-derived CDR1 and CDR2 are ENHRY and SYGVKD. The CDR3 coding sequence is TGTGCCATCAAGAGCCGCCGAGGACACACGGACGCAGATACGCAGTATTTT. Amino acids: CAIKSRRGHTDADTQYF.